The 3 T cell receptor beta chains given below trace back to one sample, sequenced in a study of vaccination and CD4 T cells after COVID-19. Treatment meaning: approximately 9-day PBMC culture with coronavirus spike peptide pools or control peptides (ViraFEST assay). The unexposed donor provided CD4+ T cells, which were taken before the COVID-19 pandemic (2011-2018). Sequencing of DNA taken from cultured CD4+ T cells relied on the Oncomine TCR Beta short-read assay. Genomic DNA was isolated from cultured CD4+ T cells. One entry per CDR3 protein, called by TCRdb with MiXCR from the PCR reads. The data show about 9,500 distinct CDR3 sequences, about a third seen once. Their specific antigens are unknown. Sequenced material: CD4+ T cells from blood, cultured in vitro. The receptors here all came from a human donor in good health.

The genes are TRBV7-2 and TRBJ2-1, with 7 nucleotides matching TRBD2. Trimming cost V 0 bases and J 6 bases; bases outside gene matches: 2. There are 14 residues in the CDR3. Germline loops: CDR1 SGHTA, CDR2 FQGNSA. This CDR3 is CASSLAGGVNEQFF. For the CDR3, the DNA is TGTGCCAGCAGCTTAGCGGGAGGGGTCAATGAGCAGTTCTTC. The full variable domain, completed using reference TRBV7-2 and TRBJ2-1, is GAGVSQSPSNKVTEKGKDVELRCDPISGHTALYWYRQSLGQGLEFLIYFQGNSAPDKSGLPSDRFSAERTGGSVSTLTIQRTQQEDSAVYLCASSLAGGVNEQFFGPGTRLTVL.

The chain employs TRBV21-1 and TRBJ2-7. TRBV21-1 is a listed pseudogene. This CDR3 is built from 16 residues. CDR3 bases: TGTGCCAGCAGCAAAGAATCTGGGAGGAGGACCTACGAGCAGTACTTC. Translation: CASSKESGRRTYEQYF.

By share, this clonotype counts as medium-sized. This chain links TRBV21-1 with TRBJ1-1; no check of the table's D call, TRBD1, against the DNA was made. TRBV21-1 has pseudogene status. There are 15 residues in the CDR3. CDR3 residues: CASTFQGQGPTEAFF. The CDR3 nucleotides read TGTGCCAGCACCTTTCAGGGACAGGGCCCCACTGAAGCTTTCTTT.